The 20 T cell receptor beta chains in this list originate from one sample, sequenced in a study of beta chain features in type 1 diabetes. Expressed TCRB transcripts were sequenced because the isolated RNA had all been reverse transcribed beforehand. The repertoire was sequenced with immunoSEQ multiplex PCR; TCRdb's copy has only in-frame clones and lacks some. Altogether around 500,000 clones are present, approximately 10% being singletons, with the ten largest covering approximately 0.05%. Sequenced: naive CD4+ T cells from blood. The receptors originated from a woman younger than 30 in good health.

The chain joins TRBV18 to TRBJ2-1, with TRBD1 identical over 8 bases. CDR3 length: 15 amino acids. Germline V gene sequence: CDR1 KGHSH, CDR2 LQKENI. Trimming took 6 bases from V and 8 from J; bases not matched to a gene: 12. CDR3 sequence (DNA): TGTGCCAGCTCGCTCCGCAGGACAGGGAGCGATGAGCAGTTCTTC. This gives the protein CASSLRRTGSDEQFF.

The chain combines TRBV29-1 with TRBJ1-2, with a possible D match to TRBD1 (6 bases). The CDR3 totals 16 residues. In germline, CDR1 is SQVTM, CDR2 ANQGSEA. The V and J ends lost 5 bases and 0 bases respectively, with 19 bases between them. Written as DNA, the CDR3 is TGCAGCGTTCGATGGACAGCCTCGACCGCTAACTATGGCTACACCTTC. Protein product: CSVRWTASTANYGYTF.

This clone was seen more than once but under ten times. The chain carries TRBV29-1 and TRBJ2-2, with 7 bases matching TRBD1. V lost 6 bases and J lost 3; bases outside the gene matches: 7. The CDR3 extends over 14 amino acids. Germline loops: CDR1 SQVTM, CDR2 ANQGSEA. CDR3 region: CSVMGQTHTGELFF. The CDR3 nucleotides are TGCAGCGTCATGGGACAGACGCACACCGGGGAGCTGTTTTTT.

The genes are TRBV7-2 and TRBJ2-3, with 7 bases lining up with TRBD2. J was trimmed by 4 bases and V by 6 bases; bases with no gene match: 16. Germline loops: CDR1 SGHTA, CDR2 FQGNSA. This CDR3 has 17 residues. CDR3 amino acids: CASRTTLAGPAADTQYF. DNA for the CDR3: TGTGCCAGCAGAACCACCTTAGCGGGTCCAGCGGCAGATACGCAGTATTTT.

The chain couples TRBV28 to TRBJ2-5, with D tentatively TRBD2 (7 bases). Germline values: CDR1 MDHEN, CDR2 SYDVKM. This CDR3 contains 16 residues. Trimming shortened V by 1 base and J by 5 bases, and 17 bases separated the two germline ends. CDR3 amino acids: CASSLFRGARRETQYF. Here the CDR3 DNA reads TGTGCCAGCAGTTTATTTCGGGGGGCGCGTAGGGAGACCCAGTACTTC.

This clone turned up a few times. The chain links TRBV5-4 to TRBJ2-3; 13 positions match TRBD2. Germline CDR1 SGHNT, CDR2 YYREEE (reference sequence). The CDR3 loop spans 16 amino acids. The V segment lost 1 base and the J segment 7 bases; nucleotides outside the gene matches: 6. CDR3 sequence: CASSLKAGLAGYTQYF. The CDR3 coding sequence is TGTGCCAGCAGCTTGAAGGCGGGACTAGCGGGGTATACGCAGTATTTT.

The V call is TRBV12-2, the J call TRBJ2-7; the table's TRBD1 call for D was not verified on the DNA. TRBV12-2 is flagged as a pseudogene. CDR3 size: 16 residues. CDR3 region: CASRLWDWTGLYEQYV. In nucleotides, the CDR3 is TGTGCAAGTCGCTTATGGGACTGGACAGGACTCTACGAGCAGTACGTC.

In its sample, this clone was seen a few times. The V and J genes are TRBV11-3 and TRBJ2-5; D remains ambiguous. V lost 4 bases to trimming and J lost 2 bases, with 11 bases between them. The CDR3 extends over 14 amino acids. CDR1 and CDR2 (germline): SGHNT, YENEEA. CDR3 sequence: CASSYTRLQETQYF. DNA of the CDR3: TGTGCCAGCAGCTACACACGGCTACAAGAGACCCAGTACTTC.

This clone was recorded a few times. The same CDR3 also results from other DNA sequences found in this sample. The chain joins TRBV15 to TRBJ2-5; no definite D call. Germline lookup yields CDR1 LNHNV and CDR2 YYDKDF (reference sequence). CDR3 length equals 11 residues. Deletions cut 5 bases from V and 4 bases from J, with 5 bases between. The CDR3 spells CATSRGETQYF. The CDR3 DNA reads TGTGCCACCAGCCGCGGAGAGACCCAGTACTTC.

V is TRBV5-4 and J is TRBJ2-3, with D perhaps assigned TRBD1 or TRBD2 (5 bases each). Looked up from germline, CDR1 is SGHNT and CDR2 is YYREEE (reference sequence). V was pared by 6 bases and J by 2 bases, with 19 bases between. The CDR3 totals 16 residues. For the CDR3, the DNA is TGTGCCAGCACCGTTCTTAAGGGACGGATCACAGATACGCAGTATTTT. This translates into CASTVLKGRITDTQYF.

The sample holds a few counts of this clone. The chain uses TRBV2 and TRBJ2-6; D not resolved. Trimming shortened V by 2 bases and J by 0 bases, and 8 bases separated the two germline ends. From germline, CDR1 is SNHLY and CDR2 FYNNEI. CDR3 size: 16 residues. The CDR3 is CASSEWALSGANVLTF. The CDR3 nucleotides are TGTGCCAGCAGTGAATGGGCTCTCTCTGGGGCCAACGTCCTGACTTTC.

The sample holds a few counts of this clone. The CDR3 here is CASSSGGVGKRTEAFF. The CDR3 DNA follows: TGTGCCAGCAGCTCCGGAGGGGTGGGAAAGAGGACTGAAGCTTTCTTT. The J gene is TRBJ1-1, the V gene TRBV7-9, with D possibly being TRBD1 (5 bases). This CDR3 has 16 amino acids. Germline assignment: CDR1 SEHNR and CDR2 FQNEAQ (reference sequence). V shed 4 bases and J shed 5 bases, with 20 bases lying between them.

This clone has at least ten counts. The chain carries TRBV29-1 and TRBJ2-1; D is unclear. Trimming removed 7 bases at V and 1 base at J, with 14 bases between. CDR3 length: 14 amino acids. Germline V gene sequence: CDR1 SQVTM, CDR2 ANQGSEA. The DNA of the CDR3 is TGCAGCGCCTCTGGCCGTGGGTCCTACAATGAGCAGTTCTTC. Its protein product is CSASGRGSYNEQFF.

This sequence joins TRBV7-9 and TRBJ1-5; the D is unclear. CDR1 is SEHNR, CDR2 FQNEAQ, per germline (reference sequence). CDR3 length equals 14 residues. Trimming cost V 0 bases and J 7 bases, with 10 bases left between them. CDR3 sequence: CASSLAAGPQPQHF. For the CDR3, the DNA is TGTGCCAGCAGCTTAGCGGCAGGCCCACAGCCCCAGCATTTT.

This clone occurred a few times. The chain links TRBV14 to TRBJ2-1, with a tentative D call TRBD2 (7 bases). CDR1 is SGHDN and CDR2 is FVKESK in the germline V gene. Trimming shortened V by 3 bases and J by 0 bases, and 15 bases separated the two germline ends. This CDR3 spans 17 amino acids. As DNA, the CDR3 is TGTGCCAGCAGCCACCCCCGCGGGGGCAGCTCCTACAATGAGCAGTTCTTC. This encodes CASSHPRGGSSYNEQFF.

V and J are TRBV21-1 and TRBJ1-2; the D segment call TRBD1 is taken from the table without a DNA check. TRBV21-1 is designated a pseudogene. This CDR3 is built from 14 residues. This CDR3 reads CASNRNRGNYGYTF. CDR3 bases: TGTGCCAGCAACCGTAACAGGGGGAACTATGGCTACACCTTC.

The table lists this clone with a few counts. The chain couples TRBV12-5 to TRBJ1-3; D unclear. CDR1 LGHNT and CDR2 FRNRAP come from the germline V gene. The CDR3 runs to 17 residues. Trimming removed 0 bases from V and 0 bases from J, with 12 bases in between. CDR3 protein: CASGLVPGSLSGNTIYF. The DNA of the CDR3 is TGTGCTAGTGGTTTGGTACCAGGCAGCCTCTCTGGAAACACCATATATTTT.

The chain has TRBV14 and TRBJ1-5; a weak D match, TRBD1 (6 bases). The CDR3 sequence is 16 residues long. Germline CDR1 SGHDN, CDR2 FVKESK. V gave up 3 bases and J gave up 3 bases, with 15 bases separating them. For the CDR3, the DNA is TGTGCCAGCAGCCAGTCGGGGGGCCTTGACAATCAGCCCCAGCATTTT. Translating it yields CASSQSGGLDNQPQHF.

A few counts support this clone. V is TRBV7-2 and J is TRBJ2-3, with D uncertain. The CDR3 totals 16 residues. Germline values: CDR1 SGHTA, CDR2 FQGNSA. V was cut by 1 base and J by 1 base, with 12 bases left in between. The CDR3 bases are TGTGCCAGCAGCTTAGGTCGTAGCTTAGGCACAGATACGCAGTATTTT. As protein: CASSLGRSLGTDTQYF. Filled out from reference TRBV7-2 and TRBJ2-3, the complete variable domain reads GAGVSQSPSNKVTEKGKDVELRCDPISGHTALYWYRQSLGQGLEFLIYFQGNSAPDKSGLPSDRFSAERTGGSVSTLTIQRTQQEDSAVYLCASSLGRSLGTDTQYFGPGTRLTVL.

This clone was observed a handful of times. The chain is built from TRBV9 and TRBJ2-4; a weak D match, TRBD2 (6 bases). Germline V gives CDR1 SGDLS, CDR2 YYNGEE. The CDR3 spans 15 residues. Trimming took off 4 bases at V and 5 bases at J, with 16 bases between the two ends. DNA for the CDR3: TGTGCCAGCAGCCCCCGGGGACTTGACCAAAACATTCAGTACTTC. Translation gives CASSPRGLDQNIQYF.